This passage covers 18 T cell receptor beta chains from one sample sequenced in a study of control samples from healthy donors and cancer patients (dated by TCRdb to the early 2020s). Library preparation employed the immunoSEQ multiplex PCR assay. TCRdb's version of the immuneACCESS table is confined to in-frame rearrangements and falls short of the full clone set. An unresolved V gene accounts for under half of the shortfall where checked; the remainder is of unknown origin. Recorded for this sample are 150,000 to 200,000 clones; over 85% of them occurred a single time. Together, the top ten hold 9.5% to 15% of the sample. The sequenced material came from blood. The receptor set was obtained from a man younger than 45 in good health.

V gene TRBV7-2 combines with J gene TRBJ2-5; D not certain. The CDR3 is 12 amino acids. Germline CDR1 SGHTA, CDR2 FQGNSA. Trimming shortened V by 4 bases and J by 5 bases, and 8 bases separated the two germline ends. This CDR3 reads CASSYPGETQYF. The CDR3 coding sequence is TGTGCCAGCAGCTACCCCGGGGAGACCCAGTACTTC.

The rearrangement uses TRBV4-2 and TRBJ2-3; a weak D match, TRBD2 (7 bases). V lost 4 bases and J 3 bases, leaving 17 bases between the germline ends. CDR3 length equals 16 residues. CDR1 LGHNA and CDR2 YNFKEQ come from the germline V gene. CDR3 protein: CASSLRGAWVTDTQYF. In nucleotides, the CDR3 is TGTGCCAGCAGCCTTCGGGGGGCTTGGGTAACAGATACGCAGTATTTT.

This rearrangement joins TRBV3-1 (or the pseudogene TRBV3-2) to TRBJ2-1; 7 positions agree with TRBD2. The CDR3 sequence is 15 residues long. Germline loops: CDR1 LGHDT, CDR2 YNNKEL (reference sequence). Trimming took 4 bases from V and 3 from J; bases not matched to a gene: 6. The CDR3: CASSPRTRRYNEQFF. Written as DNA, the CDR3 is TGTGCCAGCAGCCCCCGGACTAGACGCTACAATGAGCAGTTCTTC.

This clone was observed a handful of times. The gene calls are TRBV19 and TRBJ2-5; 10 bases agree with TRBD1. V dropped 5 bases and J dropped 3; count of bases not matched to a gene: 6. The CDR3 loop spans 15 amino acids. Germline CDR1 is LNHDA and CDR2 is SQIVND (reference sequence). This chain's CDR3 is CASSRQGAIEETQYF. CDR3 nucleotides: TGTGCCAGTAGTCGACAGGGGGCGATCGAAGAGACCCAGTACTTC. The complete variable domain, with remaining parts taken from reference TRBV19 and TRBJ2-5, reads DGGITQSPKYLFRKEGQNVTLSCEQNLNHDAMYWYRQDPGQGLRLIYYSQIVNDFQKGDIAEGYSVSREKKESFPLTVTSAQKNPTAFYLCASSRQGAIEETQYFGPGTRLLVL.

The chain is built from TRBV24-1 and TRBJ2-1; D call uncertain. Germline V gene data show CDR1 as KGHDR and CDR2 as SFDVKD. V was trimmed by 0 bases and J by 7 bases, leaving 3 bases between them. The CDR3 sequence is 12 residues long. The CDR3 DNA is TGTGCCACCAGTGATTTGGGGAATGAGCAGTTCTTC. Translating it yields CATSDLGNEQFF.

The chain recombines TRBV24-1 with TRBJ2-3; 9 bases are shared with TRBD2. The germline CDR1 and CDR2 sequences are KGHDR and SFDVKD. With V trimmed by 6 bases and J by 5 bases, 8 bases remained unmatched. This CDR3 spans 15 amino acids. The CDR3 nucleotides are TGTGCCACCAGTTTAAGCGGGGGGCAGAAAGATACGCAGTATTTT. It encodes CATSLSGGQKDTQYF.

The genes are TRBV7-9 and TRBJ1-1, with a possible D match to TRBD1 (5 bases). Germline-derived CDR1 and CDR2 are SEHNR and FQNEAQ (reference sequence). V was pared by 3 bases and J by 4 bases, with 12 bases between. The CDR3 spans 14 residues. The CDR3 DNA sequence: TGTGCCAGCAGCTTGGGACCGGGTAGCACTGAAGCTTTCTTT. Translated, it gives CASSLGPGSTEAFF.

This clone showed up just a few times. CDR3 coding DNA: TGTGCCAGCAGTGCGACGACAGGGTTCACCGGGGAGCTGTTTTTT. Translated, it gives CASSATTGFTGELFF. The chain uses TRBV2 and TRBJ2-2; 7 positions match TRBD1. From germline, CDR1 is SNHLY and CDR2 FYNNEI. The V segment lost 4 bases and the J segment 4 bases; nucleotides outside the gene matches: 6. This CDR3 region has 15 residues.

The gene calls are TRBV4-1 and TRBJ2-7; 8 positions agree with TRBD2. With V trimmed by 0 bases and J by 5 bases, 18 bases remained unmatched. CDR3 length equals 19 residues. Germline CDR1 MGHRA, CDR2 YSYEKL. The CDR3 region is CASSQDRSGETWGVDEQYF. DNA of the CDR3: TGCGCCAGCAGCCAAGATCGTAGCGGGGAAACATGGGGCGTTGACGAGCAGTACTTC.

This clone appeared a few times. The CDR3 protein is CASSPGTSDQETQYF. CDR3 sequence (DNA): TGTGCCAGCAGTCCCGGGACTAGCGATCAAGAGACCCAGTACTTC. The chain uses TRBV6-2 or TRBV6-3 and TRBJ2-5; 10 bases line up with TRBD2. J gave up 2 bases and V 5 bases, and 5 bases lay outside the gene matches. The germline gives CDR1 MNHEY, CDR2 SVGEGT. The CDR3 has 15 residues.

This sequence joins TRBV10-3 and TRBJ1-4; a weak D match, TRBD1 (5 bases). The CDR3 contains 14 residues. Per germline, CDR1 ENHRY and CDR2 SYGVKD. Trimming removed 2 bases at V and 5 bases at J, with 9 bases between. As DNA, the CDR3 is TGTGCCATCAGTGAGACAGGCTCCAATGAAAAACTGTTTTTT. Residues: CAISETGSNEKLFF.

The chain employs TRBV19 and TRBJ1-1; D is ambiguous. The CDR3 extends over 13 amino acids. Trimming took 6 bases from V and 5 from J, leaving 13 bases between them. Germline CDR1 reads LNHDA; CDR2 reads SQIVND (reference sequence). CDR3 residues: CASRNPSGTEAFF. CDR3 in DNA: TGTGCCAGTAGGAACCCCTCCGGAACTGAAGCTTTCTTT.

The gene calls are TRBV10-3 and TRBJ2-7, with TRBD1 identical over 8 bases. V shed 6 bases, J shed 1 base, and the junction held 5 bases outside the gene matches. The CDR3 consists of 14 residues. Germline loops: CDR1 ENHRY, CDR2 SYGVKD. CDR3 in DNA: TGTGCCATCAGCAAGGGACAGGAATCCTACGAGCAGTACTTC. This gives the protein CAISKGQESYEQYF.

The chain has TRBV15 and TRBJ2-1; D assignment may be TRBD1 or TRBD2 (7 bases each). The CDR3 has 16 residues. The germline gives CDR1 LNHNV, CDR2 YYDKDF (reference sequence). V lost 6 bases and J 9 bases, leaving 24 bases between the germline ends. This chain's CDR3 is CATSSQGGVKGSEQFF. In DNA, the CDR3 is TGTGCCACCAGTTCCCAGGGGGGGGTAAAGGGTTCTGAGCAGTTCTTC. The variable domain in full, completed from reference TRBV15 and TRBJ2-1, reads DAMVIQNPRYQVTQFGKPVTLSCSQTLNHNVMYWYQQKSSQAPKLLFHYYDKDFNNEADTPDNFQSRRPNTSFCFLDIRSPGLGDTAMYLCATSSQGGVKGSEQFFGPGTRLTVL.

In this sample, this clone turned up once. This chain uses TRBV5-6 with TRBJ2-7, with TRBD1 as a possible D gene (7 bases). The CDR3 spans 16 residues. Trimming cost V 4 bases and J 5 bases, with 22 bases left between them. From germline, CDR1 is SGHDT and CDR2 YYEEEE. CDR3 coding DNA: TGTGCCAGCAGCCGTCTAGAGGGGGCCGGGGGCCACGAGCAGTACTTC. Protein product: CASSRLEGAGGHEQYF.

V usage is TRBV15 and J usage is TRBJ2-7; 10 bases agree with TRBD2. Germline V gene sequence: CDR1 LNHNV, CDR2 YYDKDF (reference sequence). Trimming took 5 bases from V and 5 from J; bases not matched to a gene: 6. The CDR3 is made up of 14 amino acids. This chain's CDR3 is CATSLPSGRHEQYF. CDR3 sequence (DNA): TGTGCCACCAGCCTCCCTAGCGGGAGACACGAGCAGTACTTC.

This chain joins TRBV3-1 (or the pseudogene TRBV3-2) and TRBJ2-1; D not resolved. The V gene lost 4 bases and the J gene lost 9 bases, with 10 bases spanning the gap. The germline V gene encodes CDR1 LGHDT and CDR2 YNNKEL (reference sequence). CDR3 length: 12 amino acids. CDR3 nucleotides: TGTGCCAGCAGCCTCAGCTTTGGTGAGCAGTTCTTC. Protein product: CASSLSFGEQFF.

This chain uses TRBV7-3 with TRBJ2-3; TRBD2 matches at 9 bases. CDR3 size: 14 residues. Germline V CDR1 and CDR2: SGHTA, FQGTGA. The V gene end was trimmed by 0 bases and the J gene end by 5 bases; junction bases not matched to a gene: 0. CDR3 coding DNA: TGTGCCAGCAGCTTAACTAGCGGGAGAGATACGCAGTATTTT. As protein: CASSLTSGRDTQYF. Complete variable domain (other parts from reference TRBV7-3 and TRBJ2-3): GAGVSQTPSNKVTEKGKYVELRCDPISGHTALYWYRQSLGQGPEFLIYFQGTGAADDSGLPNDRFFAVRPEGSVSTLKIQRTERGDSAVYLCASSLTSGRDTQYFGPGTRLTVL.